Below are 27 T cell receptor beta chains sequenced from a single sample in a study of graft-versus-host responses after intestinal transplantation. The data were produced by immunoSEQ multiplex PCR, yet TCRdb's version contains in-frame clones alone and is incomplete. The top ten clones hold under 20% of a sample with more than 30,000 clones, roughly 87% of them seen once. Processing released intraepithelial and lamina propria lymphocytes from the graft tissue. Sequencing used ileum tissue, obtained around seven months after intestinal transplant. These receptors were obtained from a human patient who received an intestinal transplant, so some T cells may come from the graft donor.

This clone was detected a few times. CDR3 residues: CASSWGTEAFF. In DNA form, the CDR3 reads TGCGCCAGCAGCTGGGGGACTGAAGCTTTCTTT. The J gene is TRBJ1-1, the V gene TRBV5-1, with TRBD1 as a possible D gene (5 bases). The CDR3 covers 11 residues. Germline V CDR1 and CDR2: SGHRS, YFSETQ. With 3 bases removed from V and 5 bases from J, the gap between germline ends came to 5 bases. Based on the CDR3 plus reference TRBV5-1 and TRBJ1-1, the full variable domain is KAGVTQTPRYLIKTRGQQVTLSCSPISGHRSVSWYQQTPGQGLQFLFEYFSETQRNKGNFPGRFSGRQFSNSRSEMNVSTLELGDSALYLCASSWGTEAFFGQGTRLTVV.

The chain carries TRBV7-8 and TRBJ1-6, with no clear D. V lost 6 bases to trimming and J lost 0 bases, with 15 bases between them. The CDR3 is 17 amino acids. CDR1 and CDR2 from the germline V gene are SGHVS and FQNEAQ. The CDR3 here is CASSPPPGTSYNSPLHF. The CDR3 DNA follows: TGTGCCAGCAGTCCCCCACCTGGAACCTCCTATAATTCACCCCTCCACTTT.

The chain combines TRBV5-1 with TRBJ2-1; TRBD1 matches at 10 bases. Germline assignment: CDR1 SGHRS and CDR2 YFSETQ. The ends lost 4 bases at V and 7 bases at J; junction bases unmatched: 11. The CDR3 loop spans 16 amino acids. The CDR3 reads CASSPESPDRGNEQFF. DNA of the CDR3: TGCGCCAGCAGCCCGGAGAGCCCGGACAGGGGGAATGAGCAGTTCTTC.

The chain has TRBV5-1 and TRBJ2-7, with D perhaps matching TRBD2 (8 bases). This CDR3 comprises 15 residues. V gave up 0 bases and J gave up 7 bases, with 17 bases separating them. Germline CDR1 SGHRS, CDR2 YFSETQ. CDR3 region: CASSLAGRGQGEQYF. For the CDR3, the DNA is TGCGCCAGCAGCTTGGCCGGGAGGGGGCAGGGGGAGCAGTACTTC. Looking up the rest from reference TRBV5-1 and TRBJ2-7 gives the full variable domain: KAGVTQTPRYLIKTRGQQVTLSCSPISGHRSVSWYQQTPGQGLQFLFEYFSETQRNKGNFPGRFSGRQFSNSRSEMNVSTLELGDSALYLCASSLAGRGQGEQYFGPGTRLTVT.

CDR3 protein: CASSPYTGNAEAFF. The CDR3 bases are TGTGCCAGCTCACCCTACACAGGGAATGCTGAAGCTTTCTTT. This chain links TRBV18 with TRBJ1-1; TRBD1 is a possible D gene (6 bases). The germline V gene has CDR1 KGHSH and CDR2 LQKENI. V lost 3 bases to trimming and J lost 6 bases, with 14 bases between them. The length of the CDR3 is 14 residues.

This clone was counted between two and nine times. The chain carries TRBV18 and TRBJ1-5; 9 nucleotides match TRBD1. CDR1 and CDR2 (germline): KGHSH, LQKENI. Trimming removed 1 base from V and 3 bases from J; junction bases left unmatched: 4. The CDR3 has 16 amino acids. CDR3 nucleotides: TGTGCCAGCTCACCACGGGGGACAGGGCTCAATCAGCCCCAGCATTTT. It specifies CASSPRGTGLNQPQHF.

The V call is TRBV10-3, the J call TRBJ2-7; weak D call: TRBD2 (5 bases). Germline loops: CDR1 ENHRY, CDR2 SYGVKD. The CDR3 has 13 amino acids. V lost 6 bases and J 3 bases, leaving 12 bases between the germline ends. The CDR3 spells CAIRGQEVYEQYF. The CDR3 DNA reads as TGTGCCATCAGAGGGCAGGAGGTCTACGAGCAGTACTTC.

V usage is TRBV7-9 and J usage is TRBJ2-7, with D hard to call. This CDR3 is 13 amino acids long. From germline, CDR1 is SEHNR and CDR2 FQNEAQ (reference sequence). Trimming removed 1 base at V and 6 bases at J, with 10 bases between. The CDR3 here is CASSLVVGPEQYF. In DNA, the CDR3 is TGTGCCAGCAGCTTAGTGGTGGGCCCCGAGCAGTACTTC.

This clone was detected a few times. The rearrangement links TRBV5-4 to TRBJ1-3; 7 bases align to TRBD1. Per germline, CDR1 SGHNT and CDR2 YYREEE (reference sequence). The V gene end was trimmed by 4 bases and the J gene end by 1 base; junction bases not matched to a gene: 2. The CDR3 has 14 residues. The CDR3 reads CASSLTGSGNTIYF. The CDR3 DNA reads as TGTGCCAGCAGCCTGACAGGGTCTGGAAACACCATATATTTT.

The chain links TRBV7-9 to TRBJ1-2; D uncertain. The germline V and J ends were trimmed by 1 base and 12 bases, with 12 bases remaining between them. This CDR3 is built from 12 residues. Germline CDR1 is SEHNR and CDR2 is FQNEAQ (reference sequence). The CDR3 protein is CASSLGPGTHTF. CDR3 coding DNA: TGTGCCAGCAGCTTAGGTCCGGGAACCCACACCTTC.

The rearrangement links TRBV11-2 to TRBJ2-7; 10 bases fit TRBD2. After removal of 1 base from V and 2 bases from J, the junction contained 8 bases not matched to a gene. The CDR3 covers 17 residues. Germline V gives CDR1 SGHAT, CDR2 FQNNGV. The CDR3 loop is CASSLGSGGVSTYEQYF. The DNA of the CDR3 is TGTGCCAGCAGCTTAGGGAGCGGGGGGGTTTCCACCTACGAGCAGTACTTC. Full variable domain (outside the CDR3, taken from reference TRBV11-2 and TRBJ2-7): EAGVAQSPRYKIIEKRQSVAFWCNPISGHATLYWYQQILGQGPKLLIQFQNNGVVDDSQLPKDRFSAERLKGVDSTLKIQPAKLEDSAVYLCASSLGSGGVSTYEQYFGPGTRLTVT.

This chain connects TRBV27 to TRBJ2-3; D might be TRBD2 (6 bases). Germline V gene data show CDR1 as MNHEY and CDR2 as SMNVEV (reference sequence). The CDR3 loop spans 16 amino acids. V was clipped by 1 base and J by 2 bases, with 13 bases between them. CDR3 residues: CASSLLEGPITDTQYF. CDR3 bases: TGTGCCAGCAGTTTATTGGAGGGACCCATCACAGATACGCAGTATTTT.

V usage is TRBV18 and J usage is TRBJ2-1; 10 bases map to TRBD2. Germline-derived CDR1 and CDR2 are KGHSH and LQKENI. After removal of 0 bases from V and 6 bases from J, the junction contained 8 bases not matched to a gene. The CDR3 contains 17 residues. CDR3 in DNA: TGTGCCAGCTCACCACCGGGGTCTAGCGGGAGTCGCAATGAGCAGTTCTTC. It yields the protein CASSPPGSSGSRNEQFF.

The chain couples TRBV9 to TRBJ2-3; D remains unclear. V lost 1 base and J lost 5, with 2 bases in between. CDR3 length equals 11 residues. CDR1 is SGDLS, CDR2 YYNGEE, per germline. CDR3 DNA sequence: TGTGCCAGCAGCGTAAAAGATACGCAGTATTTT. Protein sequence: CASSVKDTQYF. Supplemented by reference TRBV9 and TRBJ2-3, the full variable domain reads DSGVTQTPKHLITATGQRVTLRCSPRSGDLSVYWYQQSLDQGLQFLIQYYNGEERAKGNILERFSAQQFPDLHSELNLSSLELGDSALYFCASSVKDTQYFGPGTRLTVL.

The chain carries TRBV27 and TRBJ1-2; D is possibly TRBD1 (5 bases). Trimming cost V 0 bases and J 4 bases, with 9 bases left between them. Germline CDR1 MNHEY, CDR2 SMNVEV (reference sequence). The CDR3 spans 14 residues. The CDR3: CASSLSPGSYGYTF. DNA for the CDR3: TGTGCCAGCAGTTTATCCCCAGGGAGCTATGGCTACACCTTC.

The V gene is TRBV5-1, the J gene TRBJ2-2; 9 nucleotides agree with TRBD2. Germline CDR1 and CDR2: SGHRS and YFSETQ. V lost 4 bases, J lost 5 bases, and 9 bases stayed unmatched. This CDR3 spans 16 amino acids. CDR3 DNA: TGCGCCAGCAGCCCGGCGGGGGGGGCCAGAACCGGGGAGCTGTTTTTT. Its protein product is CASSPAGGARTGELFF.

This chain's CDR3 is CSVVRDSSTDTQYF. For the CDR3, the DNA is TGCAGCGTTGTTCGGGACTCTAGCACAGATACGCAGTATTTT. The chain carries TRBV29-1 and TRBJ2-3; a possible D gene is TRBD2 (6 bases). The V gene lost 4 bases and the J gene lost 0 bases, with 11 bases spanning the gap. The CDR3 runs 14 residues. From germline, CDR1 is SQVTM and CDR2 ANQGSEA.

CDR3 residues: CASSLSGLAGLETQYF. The DNA of the CDR3 is TGTGCCAGCAGCTTATCTGGATTAGCGGGGTTAGAGACCCAGTACTTC. The chain is built from TRBV7-8 and TRBJ2-5, with 8 bases aligning to TRBD2. The CDR3 extends over 16 amino acids. Per germline, CDR1 SGHVS and CDR2 FQNEAQ. Trimming removed 2 bases from V and 4 bases from J; junction bases left unmatched: 9.

V and J are TRBV28 and TRBJ2-3; 7 bases are a match to TRBD2. V was clipped by 7 bases and J by 6 bases; unmatched bases: 7. Germline V lookup: CDR1 MDHEN, CDR2 SYDVKM. This CDR3 has 13 residues. In DNA, the CDR3 is TGTGCCAGCAAGCGGTTGGGGGGGGATACGCAGTATTTT. Protein sequence: CASKRLGGDTQYF.

The chain joins TRBV5-5 to TRBJ2-7, with 9 bases matching TRBD1. V was clipped by 2 bases and J by 5 bases; unmatched bases: 8. CDR3 length equals 15 residues. The germline V gene has CDR1 SGHKS and CDR2 YYEKEE (reference sequence). In nucleotides, the CDR3 is TGTGCCAGCAGCTTCCCGGGACAGGGACGAAACGAGCAGTACTTC. As protein: CASSFPGQGRNEQYF. The full variable domain, with the rest looked up from reference TRBV5-5 and TRBJ2-7, is DAGVTQSPTHLIKTRGQQVTLRCSPISGHKSVSWYQQVLGQGPQFIFQYYEKEERGRGNFPDRFSARQFPNYSSELNVNALLLGDSALYLCASSFPGQGRNEQYFGPGTRLTVT.

The chain has TRBV18 and TRBJ1-1; 7 positions agree with TRBD1. The germline V gene encodes CDR1 KGHSH and CDR2 LQKENI. The CDR3 is 13 amino acids. Trimming at V came to 4 bases and at J to 3 bases, leaving 2 bases not matched to a gene. CDR3 amino acids: CASSHGQDTEAFF. The CDR3 DNA sequence: TGTGCCAGCTCACATGGACAGGACACTGAAGCTTTCTTT.

This clone was detected once. The chain employs TRBV10-3 and TRBJ2-7; 9 bases align to TRBD1. The V and J ends lost 2 bases and 4 bases, in that order; junction bases with no gene match: 6. The germline V gene has CDR1 ENHRY and CDR2 SYGVKD. The CDR3 length is 15 residues. As DNA, the CDR3 is TGTGCCATCAGTGAGCCGGACAGGGGTGGGTACGAGCAGTACTTC. It encodes CAISEPDRGGYEQYF.

The V gene is TRBV5-6, the J gene TRBJ1-6; no definite D call. V shed 0 bases and J shed 0 bases, with 7 bases lying between them. The CDR3 extends over 16 amino acids. Germline loops: CDR1 SGHDT, CDR2 YYEEEE. This CDR3 reads CASSLGANSYNSPLHF. The CDR3 DNA reads as TGTGCCAGCAGCTTGGGAGCGAACTCCTATAATTCACCCCTCCACTTT.

The chain combines TRBV5-6 with TRBJ2-3, with D perhaps matching TRBD1 (5 bases). Germline lookup yields CDR1 SGHDT and CDR2 YYEEEE. The V end lost 4 bases, the J end lost 6 bases, and 12 bases lay between the germline ends. This CDR3 spans 13 amino acids. DNA of the CDR3: TGTGCCAGCAGCCTCACCTCAGGGGATACGCAGTATTTT. It encodes CASSLTSGDTQYF. Together with reference TRBV5-6 and TRBJ2-3, the CDR3 gives the full variable domain: DAGVTQSPTHLIKTRGQQVTLRCSPKSGHDTVSWYQQALGQGPQFIFQYYEEEERQRGNFPDRFSGHQFPNYSSELNVNALLLGDSALYLCASSLTSGDTQYFGPGTRLTVL.

A remark on this clone: Sequence at one end of the junction differs from germline and may be a read error. The chain links TRBV7-9 to TRBJ1-1; TRBD1 matches 7 bases. The CDR3 consists of 14 residues. The V gene's germline CDR1 is SEHNR and CDR2 FQNEAQ (reference sequence). The CDR3 coding sequence is TGTGCCAGCAACTTACAGGGGAGGATCACTGAAGCTTTCTTT. It specifies CASNLQGRITEAFF.

The CDR3 sequence is CASSRGGTEAYEQYF. The CDR3 DNA is TGTGCCAGTAGCCGCGGGGGGACAGAAGCCTACGAGCAGTACTTC. The V call is TRBV19, the J call TRBJ2-7, with D maybe TRBD2 (8 bases). Deletions cut 6 bases from V and 2 bases from J, with 17 bases between. CDR1 and CDR2 from the germline V gene are LNHDA and SQIVND (reference sequence). The CDR3 consists of 15 residues.

V gene TRBV28 combines with J gene TRBJ2-5; D remains ambiguous. This CDR3 is built from 11 residues. V was shortened by 4 bases and J by 5 bases, with 5 bases between the two germline ends. Germline lookup yields CDR1 MDHEN and CDR2 SYDVKM. DNA of the CDR3: TGTGCCAGCAGTTCCGGGGAGACCCAGTACTTC. Encoded protein: CASSSGETQYF.